The following is a T cell receptor beta chain sequence with its context. The antigen is undetermined. The sample comes from a study of T-cell reconstitution after alpha-beta-depleted transplantation in children. Study-wide results and caveats: Elevated TCRbeta diversity at day 60 was traced, in some patients, to surviving recipient T cells and thymic progenitors. The origin of alpha-beta T cells about two months after transplant was reportedly several hundred expanded graft clones.

Unique molecular identifiers were incorporated during preparation of the TCRbeta library. TCRdb analysed the PCR reads with MiXCR anew, one entry per CDR3 protein. The repertoire has hundreds of thousands of distinct CDR3 sequences, about 15% of them found once; the top ten carry roughly 4.8%. V gave up 3 bases and J gave up 2 bases; unmatched junction bases: 3. The CDR3 contains 15 residues. The germline gives CDR1 SGHRS, CDR2 YFSETQ. The sequence derives from a male patient aged 10 to 17 who had a stem cell transplant for acute lymphoblastic leukemia, so the T cells may come from the graft donor. Sequenced here: PBMCs, mostly from graft donor cells, sampled 360 days after TCRalphabeta/CD19-depleted stem cell transplant. The rearrangement joins TRBV5-1 to TRBJ2-5; 11 bases agree with TRBD2. CDR3 in DNA: TGCGCCAGCAGCTGGGGACTAGCGGAACAAGAGACCCAGTACTTC. This translates into CASSWGLAEQETQYF.